These 8 T cell receptor beta chains were all obtained from the same sample, sequenced in a study of shared clonotypes between healthy human individuals. The method was immunoSEQ multiplex PCR; TCRdb's version includes in-frame clones alone and lacks a portion of them. The sample carries some 2,500,000 clones, roughly 93% recorded once. The sequencing input was naive CD4+ T cells from PBMCs. Subset defined: CD45RA+ positively selected. The receptors shown here come from a man in his late teens or twenties in good health. Some clones in this sample may be carry-over from other donors' samples.

The chain employs TRBV5-1 and TRBJ2-3, with TRBD1 matching over 7 bases. After removal of 6 bases from V and 5 bases from J, the junction contained 9 bases not matched to a gene. CDR3 length equals 14 residues. Germline CDR1 SGHRS, CDR2 YFSETQ. DNA for the CDR3: TGCGCCAGCACCACCGACAGGGTGCAAGATACGCAGTATTTT. Translating gives CASTTDRVQDTQYF.

Turning to this clone: Other DNA sequences in this specimen translate into the identical CDR3. This rearrangement joins TRBV30 to TRBJ1-2; possibly TRBD1 for D (5 bases). Germline-derived CDR1 and CDR2 are GTSNPN and SVGIG (reference sequence). Trimming took 5 bases from V and 7 from J, leaving 11 bases between them. This CDR3 has 11 residues. CDR3: CAWGDRGGYTF. CDR3 sequence (DNA): TGTGCCTGGGGAGATAGGGGTGGCTACACCTTC.

The rearrangement links TRBV7-9 to TRBJ1-2, with a weak D call TRBD1 (6 bases). The CDR3 runs to 14 residues. CDR1 and CDR2 (germline): SEHNR, FQNEAQ (reference sequence). V lost 5 bases to trimming and J lost 8 bases, with 18 bases between them. The CDR3 spells CASSNAGRGSGYTF. DNA for the CDR3: TGTGCCAGCAGCAACGCAGGCAGGGGTTCCGGCTACACCTTC. The whole variable domain, filled in from reference TRBV7-9 and TRBJ1-2, reads DTGVSQNPRHKITKRGQNVTFRCDPISEHNRLYWYRQTLGQGPEFLTYFQNEAQLEKSRLLSDRFSAERPKGSFSTLEIQRTEQGDSAMYLCASSNAGRGSGYTFGSGTRLTVV.

This clone was recorded a few times. The V gene is TRBV7-8, the J gene TRBJ2-1, with D unresolved. Germline CDR1 and CDR2: SGHVS and FQNEAQ. The V and J ends lost 5 bases and 4 bases respectively, with 9 bases between them. This CDR3 is built from 13 residues. The CDR3 DNA is TGTGCCAGCAGCGTAATGCGGTACAATGAGCAGTTCTTC. This gives the protein CASSVMRYNEQFF.

The V gene is TRBV10-1, the J gene TRBJ2-7; 12 nucleotides agree with TRBD2. V lost 3 bases and J lost 4; bases outside the gene matches: 7. The CDR3 length is 16 residues. CDR1 WNHNN and CDR2 SYGVQD come from the germline V gene (reference sequence). CDR3 region: CASSDHRLAGVYEQYF. For the CDR3, the DNA is TGCGCCAGCAGTGATCACCGACTAGCGGGAGTTTACGAGCAGTACTTC.

V gene TRBV28 combines with J gene TRBJ2-2; unclear D gene. The CDR3 contains 13 residues. The V end was cut by 6 bases, the J end by 3 bases, with 8 bases between. Germline assignment: CDR1 MDHEN and CDR2 SYDVKM. CDR3 nucleotide sequence: TGTGCCAGCAGACCGACGGACACCGGGGAGCTGTTTTTT. Translating it yields CASRPTDTGELFF.

As to this clone: Different DNA sequences within this sample yield the same CDR3. V and J are TRBV5-4 and TRBJ1-2; 10 bases line up with TRBD1. The CDR3 runs to 14 residues. The V segment lost 5 bases and the J segment 2 bases; nucleotides outside the gene matches: 3. CDR1 SGHNT and CDR2 YYREEE come from the germline V gene (reference sequence). CDR3 DNA sequence: TGTGCCAGCAGACTGACAGGGGGCAACTATGGCTACACCTTC. It yields the protein CASRLTGGNYGYTF.

This chain connects TRBV18 to TRBJ2-3; 12 bases line up with TRBD2. This CDR3 is 13 amino acids long. Germline V CDR1 and CDR2: KGHSH, LQKENI. With V trimmed by 10 bases and J by 5 bases, 4 bases remained unmatched. This chain's CDR3 is CATASGGEDTQYF. The CDR3, as DNA: TGTGCCACCGCTAGCGGGGGGGAAGATACGCAGTATTTT.